This T cell receptor (beta chain) was recovered during a study of beta chain features in type 1 diabetes. Study in general: Patients and healthy donors were similar in age, gender and cell yields. Study-wide results and limits: Shorter TCRB CDR3s, moderately but significantly so, marked every one of the four CD4+ subsets in Type 1 diabetes patients. Whether HLA type influences TCRB rearrangement remained unresolved here. Compared with healthy donors, patients appeared to share more similar naive, central memory and regulatory TCRB repertoires.

Sequencing targeted expressed TCRB transcripts, as all isolated RNA had been reverse transcribed. Assay: immunoSEQ multiplex PCR; the TCRdb copy retains only in-frame clones and omits some. The data hold 300,000 to 350,000 clones, with 13% observed a single time. With regard to this clone: Its antigen is not identified.

The source material was naive CD4+ T cells from blood. This sequence originates from a woman aged 18-29 years with type 1 diabetes.

CDR3 bases: TGCAGCGTTCGGACACAAGGAAACACCATATATTTT. Its protein is CSVRTQGNTIYF. This chain uses TRBV29-1 with TRBJ1-3; a weak D match, TRBD1 (5 bases). The V gene's germline CDR1 is SQVTM and CDR2 ANQGSEA. The CDR3 loop spans 12 amino acids. V was shortened by 5 bases and J by 4 bases, with 9 bases between the two germline ends.